This T cell receptor beta chain was documented in a study of T cells in women clearing cervical HPV infection. Study summary: HLA type could not be excluded as a confounder.

Each participant carried one incident cervical HPV16 infection only. TCRdb's table, derived via immunoSEQ multiplex PCR, lists solely in-frame clones and lacks some. The sample yields tens of thousands of clones, of which the top ten take up approximately 6%. V lost 5 bases, J lost 4 bases, and 6 bases lay in between. Germline CDR1 is LNHDA and CDR2 is SQIVND (reference sequence). The CDR3 length is 12 residues. As concerns this clone: Read data end 3 residues before the CDR3 end; the end is taken from the germline J gene.

This chain links TRBV19 with TRBJ1-5; D might be TRBD1 (5 bases). The clonotype comes from a woman between 18 and 70 years old with a cervical HPV16 infection that either progressed to CIN3+ or cleared (not recorded which). Material for sequencing was blood buffy coat. Partial CDR3 DNA: TGTGCCAGTAGTGGGGGGAATCAGCCC. Its protein is CASSGGNQP. From start to end, the CDR3 is CASSGGNQPQHF.